The 17 T cell receptor beta chains below come from one sample, sequenced in a study of blood T cell repertoires in COVID-19. Clones were sequenced by immunoSEQ multiplex PCR, and TCRdb holds only the in-frame ones, with some missing. The sample holds over 200,000 clones; approximately 87% are singletons and the top ten take approximately 2.8%. Material for sequencing was PBMCs or T cells enriched from blood (not recorded which). The receptors come from a woman in her forties or fifties in a cohort exposed to, infected with or recovered from COVID-19 (not recorded which).

The chain recombines TRBV19 with TRBJ1-1; D is uncertain. This CDR3 contains 16 residues. Germline V gene data show CDR1 as LNHDA and CDR2 as SQIVND (reference sequence). Trimming took 8 bases from V and 0 from J, leaving 19 bases between them. CDR3 DNA: TGTGCCAGTCGGGAAGGCCCAGTTAGTCTGAACACTGAAGCTTTCTTT. Protein sequence: CASREGPVSLNTEAFF.

This clone was seen a few times. The chain joins TRBV9 to TRBJ2-2; 10 bases are a match to TRBD1. V trimming: 0 bases; J trimming: 4 bases; junction bases outside the gene matches: 3. Looked up from germline, CDR1 is SGDLS and CDR2 is YYNGEE. This CDR3 contains 16 residues. CDR3 loop: CASSVAWDRGTGELFF. CDR3 bases: TGTGCCAGCAGCGTAGCGTGGGACAGGGGCACCGGGGAGCTGTTTTTT.

V usage is TRBV30 and J usage is TRBJ2-3; weak D call: TRBD2 (6 bases). The germline gives CDR1 GTSNPN, CDR2 SVGIG (reference sequence). With 3 bases removed from V and 4 bases from J, the gap between germline ends came to 20 bases. The CDR3 runs to 16 residues. The CDR3 reads CAWRAGPPVIADTQYF. In DNA form, the CDR3 reads TGTGCCTGGAGGGCGGGACCCCCTGTCATAGCAGATACGCAGTATTTT.

This clone was detected only a few times. The chain is built from TRBV2 and TRBJ1-1, with a tentative D call TRBD1 (6 bases). Trimming pared 3 bases from V and 1 base from J, leaving 9 bases between. CDR1 is SNHLY and CDR2 is FYNNEI in the germline V gene. The CDR3 spans 14 residues. The CDR3 sequence is CASSEQGTNTEAFF. CDR3 coding DNA: TGTGCCAGCAGTGAGCAGGGGACGAACACTGAAGCTTTCTTT.

The chain carries TRBV15 and TRBJ1-3; possible D gene TRBD1, 5 bases. This CDR3 comprises 14 residues. The germline V gene encodes CDR1 LNHNV and CDR2 YYDKDF (reference sequence). Trimming shortened V by 8 bases and J by 4 bases, and 15 bases separated the two germline ends. DNA of the CDR3: TGTGCCACCGGCCCGGGGGAGAGAGGAAACACCATATATTTT. As protein: CATGPGERGNTIYF.

This clone was observed a few times. V and J are TRBV7-2 and TRBJ1-6; D unresolved. The CDR3 has 13 amino acids. Trimming cost V 5 bases and J 10 bases, with 12 bases left between them. The V gene's germline CDR1 is SGHTA and CDR2 FQGNSA. As DNA, the CDR3 is TGTGCCAGCAGCCCCTTGGAGGGATCACCCCTCCACTTT. As protein: CASSPLEGSPLHF.

This sequence joins TRBV14 and TRBJ1-1; D not resolved. Germline V CDR1 and CDR2: SGHDN, FVKESK. V gave up 4 bases and J gave up 2 bases, with 14 bases separating them. CDR3 length: 15 amino acids. The CDR3 nucleotides are TGTGCCAGCAGCCTGAGCGGACGTTTTAACACTGAAGCTTTCTTT. Residues: CASSLSGRFNTEAFF.

The gene calls are TRBV5-1 and TRBJ1-2, with 7 bases that match TRBD1. CDR1 SGHRS and CDR2 YFSETQ come from the germline V gene. The CDR3 sequence is 13 residues long. The ends lost 4 bases at V and 6 bases at J; junction bases unmatched: 6. The CDR3 reads CASSPGQNNGYTF. CDR3 coding DNA: TGCGCCAGCAGCCCGGGACAGAATAATGGCTACACCTTC.

The V gene is TRBV3-1 (or the pseudogene TRBV3-2), the J gene TRBJ1-2; 9 bases map to TRBD1. V gave up 4 bases and J gave up 5 bases; unmatched junction bases: 5. The CDR3 is made up of 14 amino acids. CDR1 is LGHDT and CDR2 is YNNKEL in the germline V gene (reference sequence). Here the CDR3 DNA reads TGTGCCAGCAGCCTAGGACAGGGGCAGTATGGCTACACCTTC. This gives the protein CASSLGQGQYGYTF.

The CDR3 here is CATDELGPNSPLHF. In DNA, the CDR3 is TGTGCCACCGATGAGCTGGGGCCGAATTCACCCCTCCACTTT. The genes are TRBV7-9 and TRBJ1-6; TRBD1 is a possible D gene (5 bases). Germline assignment: CDR1 SEHNR and CDR2 FQNEAQ (reference sequence). CDR3 length: 14 residues. V gave up 10 bases and J gave up 7 bases, with 17 bases separating them.

In this sample, this clone turned up once. The chain carries TRBV4-3 and TRBJ1-4; D gene ambiguous. Deletions cut 4 bases from V and 12 bases from J, with 12 bases between. This CDR3 has 12 amino acids. The germline V gene has CDR1 LGHNA and CDR2 YSLEER. CDR3 residues: CASSLLPGELFF. CDR3 nucleotide sequence: TGCGCCAGCAGCCTCCTGCCGGGTGAACTGTTTTTT.

The J gene is TRBJ2-5, the V gene TRBV5-4, with TRBD2 as a possible D gene (6 bases). This CDR3 has 14 residues. CDR1 is SGHNT, CDR2 YYREEE, per germline (reference sequence). V was clipped by 4 bases and J by 5 bases, with 15 bases between them. CDR3 protein: CASSGGETRETQYF. The CDR3 DNA reads TGTGCCAGCAGCGGAGGAGAGACTAGGGAGACCCAGTACTTC.

This chain uses TRBV4-1 with TRBJ2-1, with D possibly being TRBD2 (5 bases). The CDR3 sequence is 14 residues long. V was shortened by 4 bases and J by 9 bases, with 16 bases between the two germline ends. CDR1 and CDR2 (germline): MGHRA, YSYEKL. The CDR3 DNA follows: TGCGCCAGCAGCCGAGAACGCTCGGGATCTGAGCAGTTCTTC. Its translation is CASSRERSGSEQFF.

The chain links TRBV6-5 to TRBJ2-7; TRBD1 matches at 8 bases. Germline V gives CDR1 MNHEY, CDR2 SVGAGI. V gave up 1 base and J gave up 2 bases; unmatched junction bases: 4. CDR3 length: 15 amino acids. The CDR3: CASSYWADRAYEQYF. The CDR3 DNA is TGTGCCAGCAGTTACTGGGCGGACAGGGCCTACGAGCAGTACTTC.

The chain combines TRBV10-2 with TRBJ2-7; tentatively, D is TRBD1 (6 bases). Per the germline V gene, CDR1 is WSHSY and CDR2 is SAAADI. This CDR3 is 15 amino acids long. V lost 6 bases and J 2 bases, leaving 17 bases between the germline ends. In DNA form, the CDR3 reads TGCGCCAGCAGAGTCCCTGGTACAGGGCCCTACGAGCAGTACTTC. Its protein product is CASRVPGTGPYEQYF.

V usage is TRBV11-2 and J usage is TRBJ2-1, with 12 bases that match TRBD2. This CDR3 comprises 17 residues. The germline V gene encodes CDR1 SGHAT and CDR2 FQNNGV. V shed 1 base and J 10 bases; nucleotides not matched to a gene: 11. The CDR3 DNA reads TGTGCCAGCAGCTTAGTAGCCCTAGCGGGGGGGGTAGGAGAGCAGTTCTTC. It translates to CASSLVALAGGVGEQFF.

The V call is TRBV15, the J call TRBJ1-1; D is perhaps TRBD1 (5 bases). This CDR3 region has 13 residues. V gave up 5 bases and J gave up 7 bases, with 14 bases separating them. Germline assignment: CDR1 LNHNV and CDR2 YYDKDF (reference sequence). In DNA form, the CDR3 reads TGTGCCACCAGCTCTAACCGGGGGTTTGAAGCTTTCTTT. Its protein is CATSSNRGFEAFF.